This passage covers 6 T cell receptor beta chains from one sample sequenced in a study of blood T cell repertoires in COVID-19 (dated by TCRdb to 2018 to 2021). Library method: the immunoSEQ multiplex PCR assay. TCRdb limited this immuneACCESS table to in-frame rearrangements with V and J called. A share of clones is missing; checked studies link under half to unresolved V genes, and the rest is unexplained. Recorded for this sample are 120,000 to 150,000 clones; approximately 80% of them occurred a single time. The ten largest clones take up more than 4% of the sample. What was sequenced was peripheral blood. The receptors derive from a woman aged 45-59 years with acute or convalescent COVID-19.

The rearrangement uses TRBV19 and TRBJ1-1; TRBD1 is a possible D gene (6 bases). The CDR3 is 12 residues long. V lost 8 bases to trimming and J lost 6 bases, with 13 bases between them. CDR1 LNHDA and CDR2 SQIVND come from the germline V gene (reference sequence). The CDR3 DNA is TGTGCCAGTGGGGGCCCAAACGCTGAAGCTTTCTTT. It specifies CASGGPNAEAFF.

The genes are TRBV7-3 and TRBJ1-2; 7 nucleotides agree with TRBD1. V shed 3 bases and J 5 bases; nucleotides not matched to a gene: 9. This CDR3 contains 15 residues. Germline V gives CDR1 SGHTA, CDR2 FQGTGA. The DNA of the CDR3 is TGTGCCAGCAGCTTTGACCGGGACAGCCCTTATGGCTACACCTTC. It is translated as CASSFDRDSPYGYTF.

V usage is TRBV7-3 and J usage is TRBJ1-6; a possible D gene is TRBD1 (5 bases). V lost 2 bases and J 9 bases, leaving 8 bases between the germline ends. Germline lookup yields CDR1 SGHTA and CDR2 FQGTGA. The CDR3 contains 13 residues. CDR3 region: CASSLDSFSPLHF. The CDR3, as DNA: TGTGCCAGCAGCTTAGACAGTTTTTCACCCCTCCACTTT.

The rearrangement uses TRBV2 and TRBJ2-7; D ambiguous. Deletions cut 8 bases from V and 0 bases from J, with 14 bases between. Germline V lookup: CDR1 SNHLY, CDR2 FYNNEI. The CDR3 runs to 14 residues. The DNA of the CDR3 is TGTGCCAGCGTAAGGCAGGCGAGCTCCTACGAGCAGTACTTC. As protein: CASVRQASSYEQYF.

This clone occurred once. The chain carries TRBV5-1 and TRBJ1-2; TRBD1 agrees at 7 bases. This CDR3 is 13 amino acids long. V was pared by 3 bases and J by 2 bases, with 1 base of the junction left unmatched. The V gene's germline CDR1 is SGHRS and CDR2 YFSETQ. The CDR3 loop is CASSSQGNYGYTF. The CDR3 nucleotides read TGCGCCAGCAGCTCACAGGGGAACTATGGCTACACCTTC.

This clone was observed many times. The rearrangement links TRBV5-5 to TRBJ1-2, with 12 nucleotides matching TRBD1. The CDR3 contains 14 residues. Germline CDR1 SGHKS, CDR2 YYEKEE (reference sequence). V shed 0 bases, J shed 9 bases, and the junction held 3 bases outside the gene matches. Here the CDR3 DNA reads TGTGCCAGCAGCTTGGAGGGACAGGGGGCTCGCTACACCTTC. It yields the protein CASSLEGQGARYTF. The variable domain in full, completed from reference TRBV5-5 and TRBJ1-2, reads DAGVTQSPTHLIKTRGQQVTLRCSPISGHKSVSWYQQVLGQGPQFIFQYYEKEERGRGNFPDRFSARQFPNYSSELNVNALLLGDSALYLCASSLEGQGARYTFGSGTRLTVV.